These 29 T cell receptor beta chains were sequenced from one sample in a study of OX40 agonist ivuxolimab in advanced cancers. Produced via immunoSEQ multiplex PCR; TCRdb's table is partial and in-frame only. The sample comprises over 95,000 clones, 91% of which are singletons, and 0.31% rests with the top ten. Sequenced here: CD4+ or CD8+ T cells sorted from blood, sampled in a trial of the OX40 agonist ivuxolimab. The receptors come from an adult with an advanced solid tumor such as melanoma, head and neck, liver or kidney cancer.

The chain has TRBV9 and TRBJ2-1; 8 bases line up with TRBD1. This CDR3 is 15 amino acids long. The germline CDR1 and CDR2 sequences are SGDLS and YYNGEE. Trimming removed 0 bases from V and 2 bases from J; junction bases left unmatched: 1. The CDR3: CASSVGQGPYNEQFF. The CDR3 nucleotides read TGTGCCAGCAGCGTAGGACAGGGGCCCTACAATGAGCAGTTCTTC.

This clone was picked up a small number of times. This chain links TRBV11-2 with TRBJ2-7; tentatively, D is TRBD1 (5 bases). Germline V lookup: CDR1 SGHAT, CDR2 FQNNGV. The CDR3 totals 13 residues. Trimming took 5 bases from V and 3 from J, leaving 11 bases between them. CDR3 loop: CASSIGAFYEQYF. Here the CDR3 DNA reads TGTGCCAGCAGCATAGGGGCGTTCTACGAGCAGTACTTC.

In its sample, this clone was seen a few times. V and J are TRBV6-5 and TRBJ1-5; 8 bases align to TRBD1. This CDR3 is 15 amino acids long. Per the germline V gene, CDR1 is MNHEY and CDR2 is SVGAGI. V lost 4 bases to trimming and J lost 3 bases; unmatched junction nucleotides: 5. The CDR3 spells CASSFGQGLNQPQHF. The CDR3 bases are TGTGCCAGCAGTTTCGGACAGGGCCTCAATCAGCCCCAGCATTTT.

The V gene is TRBV5-1, the J gene TRBJ1-2, with TRBD1 as a possible D gene (6 bases). The V end lost 5 bases, the J end lost 5 bases, and 16 bases lay between the germline ends. Germline CDR1 SGHRS, CDR2 YFSETQ. This CDR3 spans 14 amino acids. CDR3 residues: CASRLRTAGYGYTF. Written as DNA, the CDR3 is TGCGCCAGCAGACTGAGGACAGCTGGTTATGGCTACACCTTC. The entire variable domain, with the rest obtained from reference TRBV5-1 and TRBJ1-2, is as follows: KAGVTQTPRYLIKTRGQQVTLSCSPISGHRSVSWYQQTPGQGLQFLFEYFSETQRNKGNFPGRFSGRQFSNSRSEMNVSTLELGDSALYLCASRLRTAGYGYTFGSGTRLTVV.

The CDR3 loop is CASSILGRSGAYEQYF. DNA of the CDR3: TGTGCCAGTAGTATTCTTGGCCGGTCGGGAGCCTACGAGCAGTACTTC. The chain uses TRBV19 and TRBJ2-7, with D possibly TRBD2 on 6 matching bases. Per the germline V gene, CDR1 is LNHDA and CDR2 is SQIVND (reference sequence). V lost 3 bases, J lost 2 bases, and 17 bases lay in between. This CDR3 region has 16 residues.

The CDR3 sequence is CAISEGTGGNYEQYF. The DNA for the CDR3 is TGTGCCATCAGTGAGGGGACAGGGGGCAACTACGAGCAGTACTTC. The genes are TRBV10-3 and TRBJ2-7; TRBD1 agrees at 12 bases. Germline CDR1 reads ENHRY; CDR2 reads SYGVKD. After removal of 2 bases from V and 3 bases from J, the junction contained 2 bases not matched to a gene. The CDR3 sequence is 15 residues long.

This clone came up once. The chain recombines TRBV4-3 with TRBJ2-2; the match to TRBD2 covers 8 bases. In germline, CDR1 is LGHNA, CDR2 YSLEER. V shed 0 bases, J shed 7 bases, and the junction held 7 bases outside the gene matches. The CDR3 contains 16 residues. The CDR3 DNA sequence: TGCGCCAGCAGCCAAGAGCCGGGAGGGCTCGGCGGGGAGCTGTTTTTT. Translating gives CASSQEPGGLGGELFF.

The chain recombines TRBV2 with TRBJ2-2; tentatively, D is TRBD1 (5 bases). V was clipped by 2 bases and J by 6 bases, with 13 bases between them. Germline V gene sequence: CDR1 SNHLY, CDR2 FYNNEI. This CDR3 is built from 15 residues. This chain's CDR3 is CASSENGQGAGELFF. The CDR3 nucleotides read TGTGCCAGCAGTGAAAATGGGCAGGGTGCCGGGGAGCTGTTTTTT.

This clone came up once. The gene calls are TRBV19 and TRBJ2-7; D is possibly TRBD2 (6 bases). The V gene lost 4 bases and the J gene lost 3 bases, with 16 bases spanning the gap. Germline CDR1 reads LNHDA; CDR2 reads SQIVND (reference sequence). This CDR3 contains 15 residues. The CDR3 nucleotides read TGTGCCAGTAGTAAGCCCGGGACTCGCGGCTACGAGCAGTACTTC. It codes for CASSKPGTRGYEQYF.

This clone occurred a few times. V usage is TRBV28 and J usage is TRBJ2-3; 12 nucleotides line up with TRBD2. V trimming: 2 bases; J trimming: 0 bases; junction bases outside the gene matches: 9. The length of the CDR3 is 19 residues. Germline CDR1 is MDHEN and CDR2 is SYDVKM. The CDR3 loop is CASSLGSSGGGPSTDTQYF. DNA of the CDR3: TGTGCCAGCAGTTTAGGGTCTAGCGGGGGGGGACCTAGCACAGATACGCAGTATTTT.

The chain uses TRBV27 and TRBJ2-1; D is unresolved. Trimming stripped 5 bases from V and 1 base from J, with 9 bases between. CDR3 size: 14 residues. Germline V gives CDR1 MNHEY, CDR2 SMNVEV (reference sequence). CDR3 in DNA: TGTGCCAGCAGTAGAACTTCGTCCTACAATGAGCAGTTCTTC. The encoded protein is CASSRTSSYNEQFF.

This chain joins TRBV5-1 and TRBJ2-7; TRBD2 matches 13 bases. CDR3 length: 15 residues. V lost 4 bases to trimming and J lost 5 bases; unmatched junction nucleotides: 6. The V gene's germline CDR1 is SGHRS and CDR2 YFSETQ. CDR3 amino acids: CASSPQGLAGDEQYF. The CDR3, as DNA: TGCGCCAGCAGCCCCCAAGGACTAGCGGGAGACGAGCAGTACTTC. The full variable domain, completed using reference TRBV5-1 and TRBJ2-7, is KAGVTQTPRYLIKTRGQQVTLSCSPISGHRSVSWYQQTPGQGLQFLFEYFSETQRNKGNFPGRFSGRQFSNSRSEMNVSTLELGDSALYLCASSPQGLAGDEQYFGPGTRLTVT.

This clone was counted a few times. J is TRBJ2-7 and V is TRBV18, with D maybe TRBD2 (5 bases). V lost 3 bases, J lost 5 bases, and 8 bases lay in between. The germline V gene has CDR1 KGHSH and CDR2 LQKENI. This CDR3 has 12 amino acids. The CDR3 nucleotides are TGTGCCAGCTCACCGACGGGAAACGAGCAGTACTTC. This translates into CASSPTGNEQYF.

This chain's CDR3 is CASSVGQGAGRNIQYF. CDR3 DNA: TGTGCCAGCAGCGTCGGACAGGGGGCCGGGAGAAACATTCAGTACTTC. This chain joins TRBV7-9 and TRBJ2-4, with 11 bases that match TRBD1. With 5 bases clipped from V and 6 bases from J, the junction kept 9 bases outside the gene matches. The CDR3 has 16 amino acids. Germline V gene sequence: CDR1 SEHNR, CDR2 FQNEAQ (reference sequence).

This chain joins TRBV6-1 and TRBJ2-3; 8 bases are a match to TRBD1. V was clipped by 3 bases and J by 2 bases; unmatched bases: 4. This CDR3 spans 15 amino acids. Germline values: CDR1 MNHNS, CDR2 SASEGT. The CDR3 region has the DNA TGTGCCAGCAGTGAGGGACAGGTGGACACAGATACGCAGTATTTT. It yields the protein CASSEGQVDTDTQYF.

The CDR3 DNA is TGCAGCGTTAGATGGAGGGATGAAAAACTGTTTTTT. It is translated as CSVRWRDEKLFF. The chain employs TRBV29-1 and TRBJ1-4; D unclear. Trimming pared 5 bases from V and 6 bases from J, leaving 10 bases between. CDR3 size: 12 residues. The germline gives CDR1 SQVTM, CDR2 ANQGSEA.

The chain combines TRBV28 with TRBJ2-2, with D unclear. Per the germline V gene, CDR1 is MDHEN and CDR2 is SYDVKM. The germline V and J ends were trimmed by 5 bases and 6 bases, with 7 bases remaining between them. This CDR3 spans 12 amino acids. The CDR3 protein is CASSAKAGELFF. DNA for the CDR3: TGTGCCAGCAGTGCGAAGGCCGGGGAGCTGTTTTTT.

The chain couples TRBV19 to TRBJ2-7; 12 nucleotides line up with TRBD2. This CDR3 is 16 amino acids long. The V and J ends lost 3 bases and 6 bases, in that order; junction bases with no gene match: 9. CDR1 is LNHDA, CDR2 SQIVND, per germline (reference sequence). The CDR3 sequence is CASSIRVTSGSSEQYF. CDR3 DNA: TGTGCCAGTAGTATTCGGGTGACTAGCGGGAGCAGCGAGCAGTACTTC.

The gene calls are TRBV19 and TRBJ1-2; the match to TRBD1 covers 11 bases. Germline V CDR1 and CDR2: LNHDA, SQIVND (reference sequence). J lost 7 bases, V lost 2 bases, and 3 bases had no gene match. CDR3 size: 14 residues. The CDR3 protein is CASSIRTGGVGYTF. The DNA for the CDR3 is TGTGCCAGTAGTATACGGACAGGGGGCGTTGGCTACACCTTC.

DNA of the CDR3: TGTGCCAGCAGCGTATCAGGTTCCACTAGCACAGATACGCAGTATTTT. Encoded protein: CASSVSGSTSTDTQYF. V is TRBV9 and J is TRBJ2-3; the D is unclear. The germline V and J ends were trimmed by 1 base and 0 bases, with 12 bases remaining between them. The CDR3 contains 16 residues. CDR1 is SGDLS, CDR2 YYNGEE, per germline.

The V gene is TRBV7-2, the J gene TRBJ1-3; D remains unclear. Deletions cut 1 base from V and 0 bases from J, with 4 bases between. Per the germline V gene, CDR1 is SGHTA and CDR2 is FQGNSA. This CDR3 has 14 residues. The CDR3 region has the DNA TGTGCCAGCAGCTTAGGCCTCTCTGGAAACACCATATATTTT. Amino acids: CASSLGLSGNTIYF.

The CDR3, as DNA: TGTGCCAGCTCACCAGGGGCCGGGGAGCTGTTTTTT. Translation: CASSPGAGELFF. The J gene is TRBJ2-2, the V gene TRBV18; no firm D call. V was trimmed by 2 bases and J by 6 bases, leaving 4 bases between them. Per germline, CDR1 KGHSH and CDR2 LQKENI. The CDR3 spans 12 residues.

This clone was observed once. The V call is TRBV7-2, the J call TRBJ1-1; 7 bases are shared with TRBD1. Losses at the gene ends were 2 bases for V and 10 bases for J; bases not matched to a gene: 1. Germline-derived CDR1 and CDR2 are SGHTA and FQGNSA. This CDR3 has 11 residues. The CDR3 protein is CASSLQGVAFF. The DNA of the CDR3 is TGTGCCAGCAGCTTACAGGGGGTAGCTTTCTTT. Full variable domain (missing parts from reference TRBV7-2 and TRBJ1-1): GAGVSQSPSNKVTEKGKDVELRCDPISGHTALYWYRQSLGQGLEFLIYFQGNSAPDKSGLPSDRFSAERTGGSVSTLTIQRTQQEDSAVYLCASSLQGVAFFGQGTRLTVV.

The V and J genes are TRBV2 and TRBJ2-5; D gene ambiguous. CDR3 length: 13 residues. The V end was cut by 7 bases, the J end by 1 base, with 10 bases between. From germline, CDR1 is SNHLY and CDR2 FYNNEI. This CDR3 reads CASTLWIQETQYF. The CDR3 DNA sequence: TGTGCCAGCACGTTATGGATCCAAGAGACCCAGTACTTC.

The chain carries TRBV7-9 and TRBJ1-1; D possibly corresponds to TRBD1 (5 bases). The CDR3 is 14 residues long. Germline V gene lookup returns CDR1 SEHNR and CDR2 FQNEAQ (reference sequence). V was shortened by 3 bases and J by 6 bases, with 14 bases between the two germline ends. This chain's CDR3 is CASSLGRASAEAFF. The CDR3 bases are TGTGCCAGCAGCTTGGGCAGGGCAAGCGCTGAAGCTTTCTTT. The variable domain in full, completed from reference TRBV7-9 and TRBJ1-1, reads DTGVSQNPRHKITKRGQNVTFRCDPISEHNRLYWYRQTLGQGPEFLTYFQNEAQLEKSRLLSDRFSAERPKGSFSTLEIQRTEQGDSAMYLCASSLGRASAEAFFGQGTRLTVV.

The rearrangement uses TRBV5-4 and TRBJ2-5; the D gene is possibly TRBD2 (6 bases). CDR3 length equals 13 residues. The V end lost 0 bases, the J end lost 4 bases, and 7 bases lay between the germline ends. The germline V gene encodes CDR1 SGHNT and CDR2 YYREEE (reference sequence). CDR3 DNA sequence: TGTGCCAGCAGCTTGGCCGGGGGAGAGACCCAGTACTTC. Translating gives CASSLAGGETQYF.

This clone has a single count. The chain combines TRBV28 with TRBJ2-1; D might be TRBD1 or TRBD2, each matching 5 bases. The V gene's germline CDR1 is MDHEN and CDR2 SYDVKM. This CDR3 region has 11 residues. The V end lost 2 bases, the J end lost 13 bases, and 9 bases lay between the germline ends. The CDR3 DNA sequence: TGTGCCAGCAGTTTAGGGGGATCCCAGTTCTTC. This translates into CASSLGGSQFF.

The V gene is TRBV29-1, the J gene TRBJ2-3, with 8 positions matching TRBD2. The germline CDR1 and CDR2 sequences are SQVTM and ANQGSEA. CDR3 length: 16 residues. With 2 bases clipped from V and 0 bases from J, the junction kept 7 bases outside the gene matches. CDR3 coding DNA: TGCAGCGTTGAATGGCTAGCGGGTCAAAGCACAGATACGCAGTATTTT. This gives the protein CSVEWLAGQSTDTQYF.

This clone appeared a single time. The gene calls are TRBV28 and TRBJ2-1; D is possibly TRBD1 or TRBD2 (5 bases each). Trimming took 3 bases from V and 0 from J, leaving 12 bases between them. CDR1 is MDHEN and CDR2 is SYDVKM in the germline V gene. CDR3 length: 16 residues. The CDR3 coding sequence is TGTGCCAGCAGTTTCTCGAGGGGTCTCTCCTACAATGAGCAGTTCTTC. This encodes CASSFSRGLSYNEQFF.